What follows is one TCR beta chain and its context. This sample is drawn from a study of blood T cell repertoires in COVID-19. The CDR3 covers 13 residues. The V and J ends lost 4 bases and 7 bases respectively, with 13 bases between them. Looked up from germline, CDR1 is ENHRY and CDR2 is SYGVKD. As processed by the authors: Amplification with reference gene primers provided the estimates of nucleated cell counts. Profiled with immunoSEQ multiplex PCR; TCRdb holds only in-frame clones, not every one. V, J and clone size were drawn from that table, and D and trimming were deduced from the DNA. The sample includes 150,000 to 200,000 clones, about 84% seen only once; the top ten take around a sixth. Enrolment of Seattle patients took place during active infection, and they were followed longitudinally.

J is TRBJ1-2 and V is TRBV10-3, with D possibly being TRBD1 (6 bases). The clonotype comes from a person aged 65-85 years with COVID-19, enrolled during active disease. The sequencing input was peripheral blood. In DNA, the CDR3 is TGTGCCATCAGTGCAGCTGACAGGACTGGCTACACCTTC. It codes for CAISAADRTGYTF.